What follows is one TCR beta chain and its context. The antigen is not known. The data derive from a study of CD8+CD57+ T cells in acquired aplastic anemia. Study at large: Each DNA sample taken from sorted CD4+ and CD8+ cells came to around 3.4 ug on average. Whole-study findings and limits: Patients had twenty-nine CD8+ CDR3 sequences in common with controls (the shared set).

Whoever was chosen for sequencing had shown CD8+CD57+ cell expansion by flow cytometry. Every patient was diagnosed with severe acquired aplastic anemia. Genomic DNA was employed as the template in profiling TCR beta VDJ and CDR3. From the reads, TCRdb called clonotypes with MiXCR, one entry per CDR3 protein. Of some 170,000 distinct CDR3 sequences detected, 40% to 55% appear once; the ten largest clones hold 0.85% to 1.3%. V trimming: 10 bases; J trimming: 2 bases; junction bases outside the gene matches: 6. Germline V gene sequence: CDR1 LNHDA, CDR2 SQIVND (reference sequence). The CDR3 is 13 residues long.

Sequences were obtained from sorted CD4+, CD8+, or CD8+CD57+ T cells (not recorded which) from PBMCs. The chain recombines TRBV19 with TRBJ2-3, with TRBD1 matching over 7 bases. This TCR came from a human donor with aplastic anemia. Written as DNA, the CDR3 is TGTGCCACCACGGGACAGTACACAGATACGCAGTATTTT. Translating it yields CATTGQYTDTQYF.